The T cell receptor (beta chain) under discussion was sequenced for a study of regulatory T cells in long-lasting Graves disease. Study findings and constraints: New patients shared roughly 960 public clonotypes, and persistent patients shared more, with about 2,700.

The CDR3 is made up of 14 amino acids. Germline V gene sequence: CDR1 SGHAT, CDR2 FQDESV (reference sequence). The J segment lost 8 bases and the V segment lost 5 bases, leaving 6 bases of the junction unmatched. Time point specified: persistent/refractory GD, antithyroid drugs over 5 years with positive TRAb. Construction of the TCR library relied on RNA isolated from PBMCs. Patients of an endocrinology department in Xi'an, China, were included. Peripheral blood, 7 to 10 milliliters per patient, was collected in EDTA tubes. This clonotype has just a few counts. Its antigen is as yet unknown. The authors built TCR beta libraries using iRepertoire HTBI primers and Arm-PCR of CDR3 regions. TCRdb independently ran MiXCR on the multiplex PCR reads; one entry per CDR3 protein. The data contain 700,000 or so distinct CDR3 sequences, 25% to 35% of them singletons.

The sequence came from a female donor with Graves disease. Source: peripheral blood mononuclear cells (PBMCs), taken when the disease was refractory, from a patient treated with antithyroid drugs. The V gene is TRBV11-1, the J gene TRBJ1-6, with TRBD1 matching 7 bases. The CDR3 nucleotides are TGTGCCAGCAGCCCCGACAGGGCGCATTCACCCCTCCACTTT. Translated: CASSPDRAHSPLHF.